The rows below give T cell receptor beta chains drawn from one sample of a study of T cell responses to AZD1222 COVID-19 vaccine. Sequencing used immunoSEQ multiplex PCR; TCRdb keeps in-frame clones, though not all of them. The sample holds approximately 180,000 clones; around 90% are singletons and the top ten take roughly 4%. Specimen: peripheral blood, collected 28 days after the second dose of the MenACWY control vaccine. The receptor set was obtained from an adult who received the MenACWY meningococcal vaccine as a control. CDR3s include the opening cysteine and the closing phenylalanine or tryptophan. The order of the fields is V gene, D gene, J gene, clone size, CDR3 DNA, CDR3 protein. D genes are given only for firm matches. Only part of the rows carry a size: once, few, many, or a class if the clone is expanded.

>TRBV14|.|TRBJ1-6|.
TGTGCCAGCAGCCAAGCCCAATCCCATAATTCACCCCTCCACTTT
CASSQAQSHNSPLHF
>TRBV7-8|TRBD2|TRBJ2-7|.
TGTGCCAGCAGCCCCGGGACTAGCGGAACCTACGAGCAGTACTTC
CASSPGTSGTYEQYF
>TRBV6-2/TRBV6-3|.|TRBJ2-7|.
TGTGCCAGCAGTTACTCGAAGGAGAGGCAGGGGCGAGCCTACGAGCAGTACTTC
CASSYSKERQGRAYEQYF
>TRBV27|TRBD1|TRBJ1-6|.
TGTGCCAGCAGTCGCACCTCAATGATGACAGGGAATCCCTATAATTCACCCCTCCACTTT
CASSRTSMMTGNPYNSPLHF
>TRBV7-2|TRBD2|TRBJ2-1|.
TGTGCCAGCAGCCAAACGCTAGCGGGAGCTGCGGTTCGTAATGAGCAGTTCTTC
CASSQTLAGAAVRNEQFF
>TRBV19|.|TRBJ2-2|.
TGTGCCAGTAGTATAGCAGAGGGGGCCGGGGAGCTGTTTTTT
CASSIAEGAGELFF
>TRBV5-1|.|TRBJ1-3|.
TGCGCCAGCAGCTTTCAGGGGTCGGAGTCTGGAAACACCATATATTTT
CASSFQGSESGNTIYF
>TRBV5-1|.|TRBJ2-5|.
TGCGCCAGCAGCTTACAGGGTATCGAGGTGGAGACCCAGTACTTC
CASSLQGIEVETQYF
>TRBV24-1|.|TRBJ1-5|.
TGTGCCACCAGTGACAGGGGAAGGGAGCAGCCCCAGCATTTT
CATSDRGREQPQHF
>TRBV9|TRBD1|TRBJ1-1|.
TGTGCCAGCAGCGTACAGGGGGCGCGGACTGAAGCTTTCTTT
CASSVQGARTEAFF
>TRBV18|TRBD2|TRBJ2-2|.
TGTGCCAGCTCCAGACTAGCGGGAGGTACCACGGGGACCGGGGAGCTGTTTTTT
CASSRLAGGTTGTGELFF
>TRBV5-6|.|TRBJ2-5|.
TGTGCCAGCAGCTTGAGGGCGGGATGGGTCCAAGAGACCCAGTACTTC
CASSLRAGWVQETQYF
>TRBV28|.|TRBJ1-1|once
TGTGCCAGCAGTTTAAGCGTCCTCGGGAAAACTGAAGCTTTCTTT
CASSLSVLGKTEAFF
>TRBV6-5|.|TRBJ2-3|.
TGTGCCAGCAGGGGTTACACAGATACGCAGTATTTT
CASRGYTDTQYF
>TRBV12-3/TRBV12-4|.|TRBJ2-7|.
TGTGCCAGCAGTTTTAGGGAGACCGGCGAGCAGTACTTC
CASSFRETGEQYF
>TRBV9|.|TRBJ2-1|.
TGTGCCAGCAGCCCCTTAGGAGCGAATGAGCAGTTCTTC
CASSPLGANEQFF
>TRBV27|.|TRBJ1-4|.
TGTGCCAGCAGTTTATTGGGGGCTGCTAATGAAAAACTGTTTTTT
CASSLLGAANEKLFF
>TRBV6-6|.|TRBJ2-7|once
TGTGCCAGCAGTTCGACTCCGCCCTACGAGCAGTACTTC
CASSSTPPYEQYF
>TRBV19|.|TRBJ1-2|.
TGTGCCAGTAGCCCCCTCGCCAGGGTGGAGTATGGCTACACCTTC
CASSPLARVEYGYTF
>TRBV10-2|.|TRBJ2-3|.
TGCGCCAGCAGGGGGCAGCGGTCCACAGATACGCAGTATTTT
CASRGQRSTDTQYF
>TRBV27|TRBD1|TRBJ1-2|.
TGTGCCAGCAGGAAGCAGGGGGCAGGGTACGGCTACACCTTC
CASRKQGAGYGYTF
>TRBV7-2|TRBD2|TRBJ2-7|once
TGTGCCAGCAGCGTTCCGGGACTAGCGGCTTACGAGCAGTACTTC
CASSVPGLAAYEQYF
>TRBV6-5|TRBD2|TRBJ2-7|.
TGTGCCAGCCTGACTAGCGGGTACTCCTACGAGCAGTACTTC
CASLTSGYSYEQYF
>TRBV2|.|TRBJ1-5|.
TGTGCCAGCAGTGGGATGACGGGGTCGGGGCCCCAGCATTTT
CASSGMTGSGPQHF
>TRBV11-2|.|TRBJ2-5|once
TGTGCCAGCAGCCCCCGGGAGACCCAGTACTTC
CASSPRETQYF
>TRBV18|.|TRBJ2-5|.
TGTGCCAGCTCACGAGGGGTGGGGCTACAAGAGACCCAGTACTTC
CASSRGVGLQETQYF
>TRBV27|TRBD1|TRBJ1-2|few
TGTGCCAGCAGTGTATCCGGGACAGGGCTATATGGCTACACCTTC
CASSVSGTGLYGYTF
>TRBV6-2/TRBV6-3|.|TRBJ2-6|.
TGTGCCAGCAGTTACACCGTGGGGGCCAACGTCCTGACTTTC
CASSYTVGANVLTF
>TRBV6-6|TRBD1|TRBJ1-1|.
TGTGCCAGCAGTTACACAAAACAGGGGACTGAAGCTTTCTTT
CASSYTKQGTEAFF
>TRBV6-1|.|TRBJ1-3|once
TGTGCCAGCAGTGAAGACATACTCCGTGGAAACACCATATATTTT
CASSEDILRGNTIYF
>TRBV10-1|.|TRBJ1-4|.
TGCGCCAGCAGCCCGGGACACCCTAATGAAAAACTGTTTTTT
CASSPGHPNEKLFF
>TRBV7-2|TRBD1|TRBJ1-2|once
TGTGCCAGCAGCACCCGGACAGGGGAGGATGGCTACACCTTC
CASSTRTGEDGYTF
>TRBV7-2|TRBD1|TRBJ1-4|.
TGTGCCAGCCGACGAATGGGACAGTCTAATGAAAAACTGTTTTTT
CASRRMGQSNEKLFF
>TRBV3-1/TRBV3-2|TRBD1|TRBJ1-4|once
TGTGCCAGCAGCCAGACCACAGGGGGTAATGAAAAACTGTTTTTT
CASSQTTGGNEKLFF
>TRBV5-1|.|TRBJ2-7|.
TGCGCCAGCAGCTTGGGGGAAGACTACGAGCAGTACTTC
CASSLGEDYEQYF
>TRBV7-3|.|TRBJ2-6|once
TGTGCCAGCAGCTTAACTAGCGGAAACTCTGGGGCCAACGTCCTGACTTTC
CASSLTSGNSGANVLTF
>TRBV5-4|TRBD1|TRBJ1-2|few
TGTGCCAGCAACGGTAAGGGGACAGCAAGACACACCTTC
CASNGKGTARHTF
>TRBV7-2|TRBD2|TRBJ2-7|.
TGTGCCAGCAGCTTGGGGGGACTAGCGGGAGTCTACGAGCAGTACTTC
CASSLGGLAGVYEQYF
>TRBV15|TRBD1|TRBJ1-4|.
TGTGCCACCAGCAGTGAGCGGACAGGCCGAGGGGATTTT
CATSSERTGRGDF
>TRBV28|.|TRBJ2-7|.
TGTGCCAGCAGCCGGCCCAGAGGCACCCTACACGAGCAGTACTTC
CASSRPRGTLHEQYF
>TRBV27|TRBD2|TRBJ2-7|.
TGTGCCAGCGGCAGGGTAGCGGGCGAGCAGTACTTC
CASGRVAGEQYF
>TRBV5-1|.|TRBJ2-2|.
TGCGCCAGCAGCTTGACCCCTAGCACGAACACCGGGGAGCTGTTTTTT
CASSLTPSTNTGELFF
>TRBV29-1|.|TRBJ1-3|.
TGCAGCGTTGAAGATCGGGGAAACACCATATATTTT
CSVEDRGNTIYF
>TRBV9|TRBD1|TRBJ1-2|.
TGTGCCAGCGCGGGACAGGGGTATGGCTACACCTTC
CASAGQGYGYTF
>TRBV14|.|TRBJ2-7|.
TGTGCCAGCAGCCAAGACCAGACCTCCTACGAGCAGTACTTC
CASSQDQTSYEQYF
>TRBV27|TRBD1|TRBJ1-2|.
TGTGCCAGCAGTGCTAAATCACAGGGGTACTATGGCTACACCTTC
CASSAKSQGYYGYTF
>TRBV7-2|TRBD1|TRBJ2-4|.
TGTGCCAGCAGCTTACTCGGACAGGGGGTGCCCACCTTC
CASSLLGQGVPTF
>TRBV7-9|.|TRBJ2-2|.
TGTGCCAGCAGCGGTACAGGGACAACCGGGGAGCTGTTTTTT
CASSGTGTTGELFF